Following are 12 T cell receptor beta chains from one sample sequenced in a study of blood T cell repertoires in COVID-19 (dated by TCRdb to between 2020 and 2021). Receptor amplification or capture employed the immunoSEQ multiplex PCR assay. TCRdb retrieved this table from immuneACCESS and kept in-frame rearrangements only. Not all clones are present; in checked studies, unresolved V genes account for under half, and no reason is known for the remainder. The sample profile shows about 180,000 clones; roughly 80% of them were found once. Approximately 15% of the sample is in the top ten clones. Sequencing was carried out using PBMCs or T cells enriched from blood (not recorded which). The receptor set was obtained from a woman in her 50s who had recovered from COVID-19.

Here the CDR3 reads CASSQDKGYGYTF. For the CDR3, the DNA is TGTGCCAGCAGCCAAGATAAGGGGTATGGCTACACCTTC. This sequence joins TRBV3-1 (or the pseudogene TRBV3-2) and TRBJ1-2, with a tentative D call TRBD1 (5 bases). The CDR3 sequence is 13 residues long. V was shortened by 0 bases and J by 5 bases, with 7 bases between the two germline ends. Germline V gene data show CDR1 as LGHDT and CDR2 as YNNKEL (reference sequence).

J is TRBJ2-5 and V is TRBV5-4, with 9 bases identical to TRBD1. This CDR3 has 14 amino acids. Germline values: CDR1 SGHNT, CDR2 YYREEE (reference sequence). The junction had 7 bases not matched to a gene; V was cut back by 5 bases and J by 5 bases. In DNA form, the CDR3 reads TGTGCCAGCAGATATACAGGGGGCGGGGAGACCCAGTACTTC. Protein sequence: CASRYTGGGETQYF.

A word on this clone: A read error may account for a junction end that differs from germline. The chain carries TRBV7-2 and TRBJ2-7; TRBD2 might be the D (6 bases). CDR1 SGHTA and CDR2 FQGNSA come from the germline V gene. This CDR3 contains 15 residues. The CDR3 protein is CASSFQFGSSNEQYF. DNA for the CDR3: TGTGCCAGCAGCTTTCAGTTCGGGAGCTCCAACGAGCAGTACTTC.

Notes on this clone: Other nucleotide sequences from this sample produce the same CDR3. V and J are TRBV27 and TRBJ2-1, with 10 bases matching TRBD2. Looked up from germline, CDR1 is MNHEY and CDR2 is SMNVEV (reference sequence). The CDR3 has 16 amino acids. The junction had 6 bases not matched to a gene; V was cut back by 6 bases and J by 1 base. The CDR3 sequence is CASSRLAGVSYNEQFF. In DNA form, the CDR3 reads TGTGCCAGCAGCCGTCTAGCGGGAGTTTCCTACAATGAGCAGTTCTTC.

This clone was seen more than once but under ten times. The genes are TRBV28 and TRBJ1-4, with D possibly matching TRBD1 (5 bases). The CDR3 consists of 17 residues. With 5 bases removed from V and 8 bases from J, the gap between germline ends came to 24 bases. Germline V lookup: CDR1 MDHEN, CDR2 SYDVKM. The CDR3 DNA follows: TGTGCCAGCAGTGCCTCGGTGGGGCTGGGGTCTGTAGAAAAACTGTTTTTT. It encodes CASSASVGLGSVEKLFF.

V and J are TRBV2 and TRBJ1-5; D gene unclear. The CDR3 contains 14 residues. CDR1 is SNHLY and CDR2 is FYNNEI in the germline V gene. Trimming stripped 0 bases from V and 5 bases from J, with 8 bases between. CDR3 region: CASSEAPGYQPQHF. In DNA form, the CDR3 reads TGTGCCAGCAGTGAAGCCCCGGGGTATCAGCCCCAGCATTTT.

The DNA of the CDR3 is TGTGCCAGCAACGACGATACTGCCGAGACAGGGGACTATTGCAATGAGCAGTTCTTC. It specifies CASNDDTAETGDYCNEQFF. The chain links TRBV21-1 to TRBJ2-1; TRBD1, the D gene given by the table, was not confirmed from the DNA. TRBV21-1 is a documented pseudogene. The CDR3 consists of 19 residues.

This sequence joins TRBV7-2 and TRBJ2-1; D is ambiguous. This CDR3 has 15 amino acids. V was shortened by 6 bases and J by 10 bases, with 22 bases between the two germline ends. Germline CDR1 is SGHTA and CDR2 is FQGNSA. Here the CDR3 DNA reads TGTGCCAGCAGTCTTGACGCAGCAGTCTTGAGGGAGCAGTTCTTC. As protein: CASSLDAAVLREQFF. The whole variable domain, filled in from reference TRBV7-2 and TRBJ2-1, reads GAGVSQSPSNKVTEKGKDVELRCDPISGHTALYWYRQSLGQGLEFLIYFQGNSAPDKSGLPSDRFSAERTGGSVSTLTIQRTQQEDSAVYLCASSLDAAVLREQFFGPGTRLTVL.

The V gene is TRBV7-9, the J gene TRBJ1-1, with a possible D match to TRBD1 (5 bases). Trimming removed 3 bases from V and 0 bases from J, with 8 bases in between. Germline CDR1 and CDR2: SEHNR and FQNEAQ (reference sequence). CDR3 length: 14 amino acids. The CDR3 spells CASSFKGLNTEAFF. In DNA form, the CDR3 reads TGTGCCAGCAGCTTTAAGGGGCTGAACACTGAAGCTTTCTTT.

The chain couples TRBV3-1 (or the pseudogene TRBV3-2) to TRBJ2-5, with D perhaps TRBD2 (5 bases). Deletions cut 3 bases from V and 7 bases from J, with 6 bases between. CDR1 LGHDT and CDR2 YNNKEL come from the germline V gene (reference sequence). CDR3 length: 11 residues. CDR3 bases: TGTGCCAGCAGCCAGGCGGGGACCCAGTACTTC. Amino acids: CASSQAGTQYF.

This chain connects TRBV3-1 (or the pseudogene TRBV3-2) to TRBJ2-1, with TRBD2 identical over 13 bases. The ends lost 5 bases at V and 4 bases at J; junction bases unmatched: 2. In germline, CDR1 is LGHDT, CDR2 YNNKEL (reference sequence). The CDR3 loop spans 15 amino acids. The CDR3 nucleotides are TGTGCCAGCAGCACGGGACTAGCGGGGTACAATGAGCAGTTCTTC. Encoded protein: CASSTGLAGYNEQFF.

The chain employs TRBV7-3 and TRBJ2-1; D possibly corresponds to TRBD2 (6 bases). The CDR3 extends over 14 amino acids. The V end lost 4 bases, the J end lost 13 bases, and 20 bases lay between the germline ends. Germline loops: CDR1 SGHTA, CDR2 FQGTGA. CDR3: CASSYGTATREQFF. The CDR3 DNA follows: TGTGCCAGCAGCTACGGGACTGCGACACGGGAACAGTTCTTC.